This record looks at one T cell receptor beta chain sequence and its context. Its recognized antigen is unknown. Base qualities were left out, and no much larger clone turns up one base away. Unmatched junction bases come to 10, with V trimmed by 6 bases and J by 4 bases. The CDR3 runs 15 residues from the cysteine to the phenylalanine. CDR3 DNA only is kept here, 45 bases in frame from base 1. Via the germline V gene, CDR1 is MDHEN and CDR2 SYDVKM. This sample is drawn from a study of blood T cell repertoires in COVID-19 (dated by TCRdb to the early 2020s). In the study overall: The collaborator samples originated in the United States, Italy and Spain and spanned the acute and convalescent phases of COVID-19. Where available, HLA class I and class II types were obtained from metadata supplied by the sample provider rather than from assay-based typing. Samples were obtained from the ongoing ImmuneRACE study (first 160 participants) and from 950 to 1,500 subjects provided by 6 global collaborators. The prospective study material was composed of cDNA or gDNA derived from T cells, B-cell-depleted T cells, or PBMCs. The repertoires were made available in a free public database intended to serve as a resource for research on the immune response to SARS-CoV-2. Nearly every sample came with metadata listing a de-identified subject ID, COVID-19 status, age in years and sex. The dataset comprised deeply sampled blood TCRbeta repertoires from subjects exposed to, actively infected with, or recovered from COVID-19.

Points the paper makes about the study in general: How much clinical and demographic metadata was included differed by source and by participant, and the metadata was provided uncurated.

One collaborating source in Seattle enrolled patients during active infection and followed them longitudinally through the course of disease. Collaborating institutions collected whole blood in K2EDTA tubes following their own protocols. For TCRbeta analysis, collaborators shipped samples in one of three forms: frozen whole blood, isolated PBMCs, or DNA extracted from either of those sample types. TCRbeta CDR3 regions were amplified from genomic DNA using the immunoSEQ Assay, a bias-controlled multiplex PCR. The study's own analysis went as follows. Within the assay, amplification of reference gene primers was used to estimate how many nucleated cells each sample contained. Sequence reads were collapsed and filtered to measure the absolute abundance of every unique TCRbeta CDR3 rearrangement. Productive Simpson clonality was computed per sample as the square root of Simpson's diversity index over productive rearrangements. TCRdb limited this immuneACCESS table to in-frame rearrangements with V and J called. A share of clones is missing; checked studies link under half to unresolved V genes, and the rest is unexplained. The V and J calls and clone size were taken over from that table, and D and trimming were inferred from the DNA. This sample is represented by 150,000 or so clones; roughly 77% of them were singletons. The ten top clones hold 5% of the sample.

The V and J genes are TRBV28 and TRBJ1-2; 8 of the junction bases match TRBD1. The sequenced sample consisted of peripheral blood. The clonotype was recovered from a woman in her seventies with COVID-19, enrolled during active disease. The sequenced DNA is TGTGCCAGCAGCCAACTCAGGGGGCGAAGCTATGGCTACACCTTC. Translated, this gives CASSQLRGRSYGYTF.